The 23 T cell receptor beta chains below come from one sample, sequenced in a study of T cell repertoires in cytomegalovirus infection. Their target antigens are unknown. One entry per CDR3 protein results from TCRdb running MiXCR on the reads. The sample has approximately 130,000 distinct CDR3 sequences; 20% to 30% are singletons. The sample taken for sequencing was PBMCs, sequenced either directly or after in vitro stimulation (not recorded which). These receptors were taken from a human donor in good health (CMV status not recorded). Some clones in this sample may be carry-over from other donors' samples.

This chain links TRBV12-3 or TRBV12-4 with TRBJ2-1; D gene uncertain. The CDR3 is 13 residues long. The V end lost 1 base, the J end lost 6 bases, and 7 bases lay between the germline ends. This CDR3 is CASSLDWRNEQFF. CDR3 nucleotides: TGTGCCAGCAGTTTAGATTGGCGCAATGAGCAGTTCTTC.

The J gene is TRBJ2-1, the V gene TRBV7-3; D gene ambiguous. Germline V lookup: CDR1 SGHTA, CDR2 FQGTGA. The CDR3 spans 12 residues. Trimming took off 2 bases at V and 10 bases at J, with 9 bases between the two ends. CDR3 region: CASSLGPSEQFF. The CDR3 DNA sequence: TGTGCCAGCAGCTTAGGGCCATCGGAGCAGTTCTTC. The full variable domain, completed using reference TRBV7-3 and TRBJ2-1, is GAGVSQTPSNKVTEKGKYVELRCDPISGHTALYWYRQSLGQGPEFLIYFQGTGAADDSGLPNDRFFAVRPEGSVSTLKIQRTERGDSAVYLCASSLGPSEQFFGPGTRLTVL.

This clonotype was recorded many times. The J gene is TRBJ2-1, the V gene TRBV5-4, with 12 bases matching TRBD2. The germline V gene encodes CDR1 SGHNT and CDR2 YYREEE (reference sequence). CDR3 size: 20 residues. V was clipped by 4 bases and J by 0 bases; unmatched bases: 14. CDR3 DNA sequence: TGTGCCAGCAGCCGGAAGATGGGACTAGCGGGCCAGAGCTCCTACAATGAGCAGTTCTTC. Its protein product is CASSRKMGLAGQSSYNEQFF.

The V call is TRBV28, the J call TRBJ1-1, with TRBD1 identical over 7 bases. Trimming cost V 4 bases and J 1 base; bases outside gene matches: 3. Per germline, CDR1 MDHEN and CDR2 SYDVKM. CDR3 length equals 14 residues. The CDR3 region is CASSSGQSNTEAFF. CDR3 nucleotide sequence: TGTGCCAGCAGTTCGGGACAGTCGAACACTGAAGCTTTCTTT.

This chain uses TRBV5-1 with TRBJ1-1; possibly TRBD1 for D (5 bases). From germline, CDR1 is SGHRS and CDR2 YFSETQ. V gave up 5 bases and J gave up 1 base, with 15 bases separating them. The CDR3 is 15 residues long. CDR3 region: CASSFAGTENTEAFF. The CDR3 DNA is TGCGCCAGCAGTTTTGCCGGGACGGAGAACACTGAAGCTTTCTTT.

The chain couples TRBV5-1 to TRBJ1-2, with D perhaps matching TRBD1 (6 bases). Germline CDR1 is SGHRS and CDR2 is YFSETQ. The V end was cut by 5 bases, the J end by 6 bases, with 14 bases between. CDR3 size: 13 residues. This CDR3 reads CASRTSTGDGYTF. DNA for the CDR3: TGCGCCAGCAGGACCTCGACAGGAGATGGCTACACCTTC.

There are many counts of this clonotype. The rearrangement joins TRBV7-2 to TRBJ1-2, with D possibly being TRBD1 (5 bases). Trimming pared 6 bases from V and 5 bases from J, leaving 10 bases between. Germline values: CDR1 SGHTA, CDR2 FQGNSA. The CDR3 contains 12 residues. The CDR3: CASRLGTYGYTF. The CDR3 DNA follows: TGTGCCAGCAGACTGGGGACTTATGGCTACACCTTC.

This clonotype appeared a few times. This chain connects TRBV9 to TRBJ1-1, with 8 bases that match TRBD1. Losses at the gene ends were 3 bases for V and 1 base for J; bases not matched to a gene: 5. The CDR3 sequence is 15 residues long. CDR1 is SGDLS and CDR2 is YYNGEE in the germline V gene. In DNA, the CDR3 is TGTGCCAGCAGCGAGACAGGGGTAGGGAACACTGAAGCTTTCTTT. Protein sequence: CASSETGVGNTEAFF.

This clonotype showed up many times. The V and J genes are TRBV7-2 and TRBJ1-1; D might be TRBD1 (5 bases). The CDR3 runs 14 residues. The V end lost 2 bases, the J end lost 3 bases, and 10 bases lay between the germline ends. Germline V lookup: CDR1 SGHTA, CDR2 FQGNSA. The CDR3 here is CASSLIQGYTEAFF. The CDR3 DNA reads as TGTGCCAGCAGCTTAATCCAGGGATACACTGAAGCTTTCTTT.

The chain links TRBV7-6 to TRBJ2-7; no clear D. There are 13 residues in the CDR3. V lost 5 bases and J lost 3, with 11 bases in between. Germline V lookup: CDR1 SGHVS, CDR2 FNYEAQ. The CDR3 region is CASSLNNRYEQYF. CDR3 DNA: TGTGCCAGCAGCCTGAACAACCGCTACGAGCAGTACTTC.

This clonotype has only a few counts. The chain recombines TRBV7-2 with TRBJ2-1; TRBD2 aligns across 16 bases. There are 18 residues in the CDR3. J was trimmed by 5 bases and V by 5 bases; bases with no gene match: 9. Germline V gives CDR1 SGHTA, CDR2 FQGNSA. This CDR3 is CASSGPGLAGGVDNEQFF. The CDR3 nucleotides read TGTGCCAGCAGCGGGCCGGGACTAGCGGGAGGGGTTGACAATGAGCAGTTCTTC.

The rearrangement links TRBV6-2 or TRBV6-3 to TRBJ2-7; 11 positions agree with TRBD1. Trimming took 7 bases from V and 4 from J; bases not matched to a gene: 6. This CDR3 is built from 14 residues. Germline CDR1 reads MNHEY; CDR2 reads SVGEGT. The CDR3 loop reads CASTYGQGAYEQYV. For the CDR3, the DNA is TGTGCCAGCACCTACGGACAGGGGGCATACGAGCAGTACGTC.

Regarding this clonotype: With a much larger clone just one base away, this may be a read error. CDR3 in amino acids: CASCYPPGGYTF. The CDR3 nucleotides are TGTGCCAGCTGCTACCCCCCGGGGGGCTACACCTTC. This rearrangement joins TRBV7-9 to TRBJ1-2; D gene unclear. V lost 8 bases, J lost 8 bases, and 15 bases lay in between. The CDR3 runs 12 residues. Germline V lookup: CDR1 SEHNR, CDR2 FQNEAQ (reference sequence).

This clonotype is medium-sized by share. The rearrangement links TRBV7-2 to TRBJ2-7; TRBD2 matches 11 bases. The trim removed 1 base at V and 1 base at J, leaving 3 bases unmatched. The V gene's germline CDR1 is SGHTA and CDR2 FQGNSA. The CDR3 covers 16 residues. The CDR3 here is CASSLVPSGRSYEQYF. In DNA, the CDR3 is TGTGCCAGCAGCTTAGTCCCTAGCGGGAGGTCCTACGAGCAGTACTTC.

This clonotype was recorded a few times. V and J are TRBV19 and TRBJ2-3, with D possibly TRBD2 on 8 matching bases. CDR3 size: 19 residues. V lost 3 bases to trimming and J lost 8 bases, with 30 bases between them. Looked up from germline, CDR1 is LNHDA and CDR2 is SQIVND (reference sequence). As DNA, the CDR3 is TGTGCCAGTAGTATGGGGAGGGGGCGAGCGGGAGAGCACAGGGCTACGCAGTATTTT. This encodes CASSMGRGRAGEHRATQYF.

The gene calls are TRBV10-3 and TRBJ2-7; TRBD2 matches 8 bases. The CDR3 covers 14 residues. CDR1 is ENHRY and CDR2 is SYGVKD in the germline V gene. V lost 6 bases to trimming and J lost 2 bases; unmatched junction nucleotides: 6. Written as DNA, the CDR3 is TGTGCCATCAGCCCACTAGCGGACACCTACGAGCAGTACTTC. Its translation: CAISPLADTYEQYF.

This chain connects TRBV18 to TRBJ2-2, with D possibly TRBD2 on 6 matching bases. There are 15 residues in the CDR3. Trimming left V 6 bases short and J 3 bases short, with 14 bases between. Germline lookup yields CDR1 KGHSH and CDR2 LQKENI. This CDR3 is CASSRQRADTGELFF. DNA for the CDR3: TGTGCCAGCTCGCGCCAGCGGGCTGACACCGGGGAGCTGTTTTTT.

This clonotype was found many times. V gene TRBV7-2 combines with J gene TRBJ2-1; maybe TRBD1 (5 bases). V lost 2 bases and J lost 7, with 15 bases in between. The germline CDR1 and CDR2 sequences are SGHTA and FQGNSA. The CDR3 contains 15 residues. The CDR3 coding sequence is TGTGCCAGCAGCTTATCGTATGGGGCCCAGAATGAGCAGTTCTTC. Translated, it gives CASSLSYGAQNEQFF.

The chain is built from TRBV5-4 and TRBJ2-1, with D unclear. The germline V and J ends were trimmed by 0 bases and 1 base, with 8 bases remaining between them. CDR3 size: 15 residues. Germline CDR1 is SGHNT and CDR2 is YYREEE (reference sequence). The CDR3 is CASSLVIASYNEQFF. CDR3 DNA sequence: TGTGCCAGCAGCTTGGTAATAGCATCCTACAATGAGCAGTTCTTC.

The gene calls are TRBV6-2 or TRBV6-3 and TRBJ2-1; 7 bases agree with TRBD2. The germline gives CDR1 MNHEY, CDR2 SVGEGT. V dropped 6 bases and J dropped 6; count of bases not matched to a gene: 8. This CDR3 spans 14 amino acids. The CDR3 nucleotides are TGTGCCAGCAGCCTCGGACTAGTCATCAATGAGCAGTTCTTC. Protein: CASSLGLVINEQFF.

This clonotype was picked up many times. The chain couples TRBV7-2 to TRBJ2-1; a weak D match, TRBD2 (6 bases). The CDR3 has 15 residues. Trimming removed 3 bases at V and 0 bases at J, with 9 bases between. Germline V gene data show CDR1 as SGHTA and CDR2 as FQGNSA. This CDR3 reads CASSFAGSSYNEQFF. The CDR3 bases are TGTGCCAGCAGCTTCGCGGGGAGCTCCTACAATGAGCAGTTCTTC.

V usage is TRBV5-4 and J usage is TRBJ2-1, with 7 bases lining up with TRBD2. Germline V lookup: CDR1 SGHNT, CDR2 YYREEE (reference sequence). This CDR3 is built from 17 residues. V shed 0 bases, J shed 1 base, and the junction held 7 bases outside the gene matches. The CDR3 sequence is CASSLGLAAGSYNEQFF. Written as DNA, the CDR3 is TGTGCCAGCAGCTTGGGTCTAGCGGCTGGATCCTACAATGAGCAGTTCTTC.

The chain links TRBV7-6 to TRBJ2-2; D ambiguous. Germline assignment: CDR1 SGHVS and CDR2 FNYEAQ. Trimming stripped 1 base from V and 4 bases from J, with 7 bases between. The CDR3 runs to 14 residues. CDR3 in DNA: TGTGCCAGCAGCTTAGTAGCCATCACCGGGGAGCTGTTTTTT. Its protein is CASSLVAITGELFF. The full variable domain, rest sourced from reference TRBV7-6 and TRBJ2-2, is GAGVSQSPRYKVTKRGQDVALRCDPISGHVSLYWYRQALGQGPEFLTYFNYEAQQDKSGLPNDRFSAERPEGSISTLTIQRTEQRDSAMYRCASSLVAITGELFFGEGSRLTVL.